This T cell receptor (beta chain) was found in a study of cytomegalovirus exposure and HLA in healthy donors. Findings and caveats of the study: In an earlier analysis, most TCR beta V segments were productive about 87% or about 30% of the time.

About this clone itself: Antigen specificity is unknown.

V trimming: 0 bases; J trimming: 0 bases; junction bases outside the gene matches: 14. The CDR3 sequence is 21 residues long. The germline CDR1 and CDR2 sequences are LNHNV and YYDKDF (reference sequence). PCR employed 60 Vbeta and 13 Jbeta primers. Clones were read by immunoSEQ multiplex PCR, and TCRdb kept only the in-frame ones, dropping some. This sample has approximately 300,000 clones; 70% to 90% occur once, and the top ten carry 2% to 2.5%. The rearrangement links TRBV15 to TRBJ2-2; 9 bases match TRBD2. Material for sequencing was PBMCs. The origin of this receptor is a middle-aged woman in good health and CMV-seropositive. The CDR3 here is CATSRDGYFSSGAANTGELFF. CDR3 in DNA: TGTGCCACCAGCAGAGATGGTTATTTTTCTAGCGGGGCAGCGAACACCGGGGAGCTGTTTTTT.